This T cell receptor (beta chain) appears in the sequencing data of a study of control samples from healthy donors and cancer patients (dated by TCRdb to the early 2020s). Library generation was performed with the immunoSEQ multiplex PCR assay. Imported from immuneACCESS, the table was reduced by TCRdb to in-frame sequences with V and J called. These copies leave out some clones; in studies compared against another copy, an unresolved V gene accounts for under half, and the cause of the remainder is not known. The sample table holds around 52,000 clones, of which around 90% were seen once. Approximately 0.95% of the sample goes to the ten largest clones. As to this clone: What antigen it recognizes has not been identified. Base qualities are not provided; no much larger clone lies one nucleotide away.

V has 5 bases trimmed and J has 1 base trimmed; junction bases matching no gene number 4. CDR1 and CDR2 are drawn from the germline V gene: SGHTA, FQGNSA. The CDR3 has 15 amino acids, counting the end cysteine and phenylalanine. The sequence is cut down to CDR3 DNA, 45 bases in frame from base 1. The sequenced material came from PBMCs. This TCR was sampled from a young man with colorectal cancer. The chain employs TRBV7-2 and TRBJ2-3; TRBD1 fits 9 bases in the junction. The CDR3 protein: CASSQRTGGTDTQYF. The bases are TGTGCCAGCAGCCAGAGGACAGGGGGCACAGATACGCAGTATTTT.